This is a list of T cell receptor beta chains from one sample in a study of blood T cell repertoires in COVID-19. The data were produced by immunoSEQ multiplex PCR, yet TCRdb's version contains in-frame clones alone and is incomplete. The profile shows about 110,000 clones, around nine tenths of them singletons. Input material: peripheral blood. Every receptor here comes from a woman in her 30s with acute or convalescent COVID-19. Both conserved end residues are part of each CDR3. Fields, in order: V gene, J gene, D gene, clone size, CDR3 DNA, CDR3 protein. The D gene is left open where the match is weak. Size is omitted from some rows. Given values are once, few, many or a class for expanded clones.

>TRBV27|TRBJ2-5|TRBD2|-
TGTGCCAGCAAACAGCGGGGGGGCCGAGAGACCCAGTACTTC
CASKQRGGRETQYF
>TRBV6-5|TRBJ2-1|-|-
TGTGCCAGCAGCCTCAAACGGCGGTCCGATGAGCAGTTCTTC
CASSLKRRSDEQFF
>TRBV7-9|TRBJ2-3|-|-
TGTGCCTCTAGACCCAGCTGGATGTCAGATACGCAGTATTTT
CASRPSWMSDTQYF
>TRBV6-2/TRBV6-3|TRBJ1-5|-|-
TGTGCCAGCAGTTACGGACAGCTAAGACTGCCCCAGCATTTT
CASSYGQLRLPQHF
>TRBV7-9|TRBJ2-5|-|-
TGTGCCGCGGAGGGGTGGGAGAAAGAGACCCAGTACTTC
CAAEGWEKETQYF
>TRBV15|TRBJ1-5|TRBD1|-
TGTGCCACCAGCGGGGGACAGGGTTGGAGCAATCAGCCCCAGCATTTT
CATSGGQGWSNQPQHF
>TRBV10-3|TRBJ2-3|-|-
TGTGCCATCAGTGACCCCGGGACAAAAACAGATACGCAGTATTTT
CAISDPGTKTDTQYF
>TRBV6-2/TRBV6-3|TRBJ2-5|-|-
TGTGCCAGCAGTATGGGAGGCCAAGAGACCCAGTACTTC
CASSMGGQETQYF
>TRBV5-4|TRBJ1-1|-|-
TGTGCCAGCAGCAAAACCCCTCAAACAGGGAGCGGGGAGAACACTGAAGCTTTCTTT
CASSKTPQTGSGENTEAFF
>TRBV7-3|TRBJ2-7|-|-
TGTGCTACCCACTGGGGGGTCTACGAGCAGTACTTC
CATHWGVYEQYF
>TRBV19|TRBJ2-7|-|-
TGTGCCAGTAGCCCAGGGGACATCTACGAGCAGTACTTC
CASSPGDIYEQYF
>TRBV4-1|TRBJ2-5|TRBD2|-
TGCGCCAGCAGCCAAGATTGGACGGGGGGGCAATTGGAGACCCAGTACTTC
CASSQDWTGGQLETQYF
>TRBV15|TRBJ1-5|-|-
TGTGCCACCAGCAGAGTACCCCGACAGGGCAATCAGCCCCAGCATTTT
CATSRVPRQGNQPQHF
>TRBV4-3|TRBJ1-2|-|-
TGCGCCAGCAGCCAAGAAAAATCTGGGTCAGGTGATATCTATGGCTACACCTTC
CASSQEKSGSGDIYGYTF
>TRBV7-2|TRBJ2-3|-|-
TGTGCCAGCTCTCCGTCCGTTGATACGCAGTATTTT
CASSPSVDTQYF
>TRBV13|TRBJ1-1|-|-
TGTGCCAGCAGCTTAGATCCAGGGGCAACTGAAGCTTTCTTT
CASSLDPGATEAFF
>TRBV11-3|TRBJ1-4|TRBD1|-
TGTGCCAGCAGTTCAGGGGGATTTGATGAAAAACTGTTTTTT
CASSSGGFDEKLFF
>TRBV20-1|TRBJ1-5|-|-
TGCAGTGCTAGTCGGGGGTCCAAGAATCAGCCCCAGCATTTT
CSASRGSKNQPQHF
>TRBV6-2/TRBV6-3|TRBJ1-5|TRBD1|-
TGTGCCAGCAGTTACGCGGACAGGGATGATCAGCCCCAGCATTTT
CASSYADRDDQPQHF
>TRBV20-1|TRBJ2-1|-|-
TGCAGTGCTAGTATTAGCGGTTACAATGAGCAGTTCTTC
CSASISGYNEQFF
>TRBV2|TRBJ2-1|-|-
TGTGCCAGCAGTGCCGGGACAAACAATGAGCAGTTCTTC
CASSAGTNNEQFF
>TRBV7-2|TRBJ1-2|-|-
TGTGCCAGCAGCACGGACACGGATTCTTATGGCTACACCTTC
CASSTDTDSYGYTF
>TRBV5-5|TRBJ2-3|-|-
TGTGCCAGCAGCTCCTTCGGGGGAGATACGCAGTATTTT
CASSSFGGDTQYF
>TRBV3-1/TRBV3-2|TRBJ1-3|TRBD1|-
TGTGCCAGCAGCTTCGGACAGGGAGGGTTTGGAAACACCATATATTTT
CASSFGQGGFGNTIYF
>TRBV7-6|TRBJ2-1|TRBD2|-
TGTGCCAGCAGCTTAACGGGACTAGAATACAATGAGCAGTTCTTC
CASSLTGLEYNEQFF
>TRBV29-1|TRBJ1-1|TRBD1|few
TGCAGCGGTGACAGGGGGCCCGACACTGAAGCTTTCTTT
CSGDRGPDTEAFF
>TRBV9|TRBJ2-5|TRBD2|once
TGTGCCAGCAGCGTAGCTGGGGGCTTTAGCGGGAGCGGGCAAGAGACCCAGTACTTC
CASSVAGGFSGSGQETQYF
>TRBV5-1|TRBJ2-1|TRBD1|-
TGCGCCAGCACCTCCCGTACTTCAGGGGGAAATGAGCAGTTCTTC
CASTSRTSGGNEQFF
>TRBV19|TRBJ2-7|-|-
TGTGCCAGTAGTAAGACGGGAGTACTCTACGAGCAGTACTTC
CASSKTGVLYEQYF
>TRBV30|TRBJ2-7|TRBD2|-
TGTGCCTGGAGTGTACGGTTGGGCGGGGGATTGGACGAGCAGTACTTC
CAWSVRLGGGLDEQYF
>TRBV19|TRBJ1-6|-|-
TGTGCCAGCCTTAGTCCACCGGGAGGGACTAATTCACCCCTCCACTTT
CASLSPPGGTNSPLHF
>TRBV10-1|TRBJ2-1|-|-
TGCGCCAGCAGTGAGGGCGGAGATGAGCAGTTCTTC
CASSEGGDEQFF
>TRBV15|TRBJ2-3|TRBD2|many
TGTGCCACCAGCAGGTCTAGCGGGGCCACAGATACGCAGTATTTT
CATSRSSGATDTQYF
>TRBV4-3|TRBJ1-1|-|-
TGCGCCAGCAGCCAAGACCTCGGCAAGTGGAGGAACACTGAAGCTTTCTTT
CASSQDLGKWRNTEAFF
>TRBV6-2/TRBV6-3|TRBJ1-6|TRBD1|once
TGTGCCAGCAGTCTAGACAGGGGTAATTCACCCCTCCACTTT
CASSLDRGNSPLHF